This entry features one T cell receptor (beta chain) sequence. The target antigen is unknown. Produced via immunoSEQ multiplex PCR; TCRdb's table is partial and in-frame only. The sample lists roughly 250,000 clones, 70% seen once, with 15% to 17% in the top ten. About 2 micrograms of genomic DNA came from cryopreserved PBMCs for TCR beta libraries. This record comes from a study of cytotoxic CD8 clonotypes in ibrutinib-treated CLL. Study in general: Mean per-sample yields comprised 255,043 productive templates and roughly 86,000 productive rearrangements. The study, taken as a whole, reports: Circulating CD8+ T-cell counts were tracked by baseline clonality, which exceeded that of age-matched healthy donors. Clonality rose at ibrutinib response, held steady in sustained remission, and fell toward baseline at progression.

Trimming took off 5 bases at V and 6 bases at J, with 17 bases between the two ends. Germline loops: CDR1 SGHTA, CDR2 FQGNSA. This CDR3 has 14 amino acids. The clonotype was recovered from a human donor with chronic lymphocytic leukemia. The chain joins TRBV7-2 to TRBJ2-7, with D possibly being TRBD1 (6 bases). The material was PBMCs, obtained after 24 months of ibrutinib treatment. CDR3 sequence (DNA): TGTGCCAGCAGCCCGACAGGTCGCTCTCTCGAGCAGTACTTC. This translates into CASSPTGRSLEQYF.